This entry concerns a single TCR beta chain. Its specificity is unknown. Data came from immunoSEQ multiplex PCR; TCRdb stores just in-frame clones and leaves some out. The table lists more than 25,000 clones, about 80% of them singletons, with roughly 48% in the top ten. This sample stems from a study of cytotoxic CD8 clonotypes in ibrutinib-treated CLL. Study results and limitations: The times at which samples were taken varied between sustained-remission and progressing patients.

V was clipped by 0 bases and J by 6 bases; unmatched bases: 10. Germline V gene sequence: CDR1 SGHDT, CDR2 YYEEEE. CDR3 size: 16 residues. The chain carries TRBV5-6 and TRBJ1-2, with 8 nucleotides matching TRBD1. The TCR sequence derives from a human donor with chronic lymphocytic leukemia. The sample was PBMCs, taken after 36 months of ibrutinib treatment. Here the CDR3 reads CASSLAWSAGGDGYTF. In DNA, the CDR3 is TGTGCCAGCAGCTTGGCATGGTCGGCAGGGGGCGATGGCTACACCTTC.